Listed below are T cell receptor beta chains from one sample, sequenced in a study of cytomegalovirus exposure and HLA in healthy donors. The protocol was immunoSEQ multiplex PCR, while the TCRdb copy is restricted to in-frame clones and leaves out a portion. In total, the table holds 31,000 or so clones. Sequenced input: PBMCs. The origin of the receptors is a female donor in good health and CMV-seronegative. Both conserved end residues are part of each CDR3. Fields, in order: V gene, J gene, D gene, CDR3 DNA, CDR3 protein. A D gene is named only where the DNA matches it firmly.

V gene: TRBV18; J gene: TRBJ2-1; D gene: TRBD2; CDR3 DNA: TGTGCCAGCTCACCACTCAGCGGGGGAAAAAACAGTGAGCAGTTCTTC; CDR3 protein: CASSPLSGGKNSEQFF
V gene: TRBV9; J gene: TRBJ2-1; D gene: NA; CDR3 DNA: TGTGCCAGCAGCGAGTCGGGACAAGAGCAGTTCTTC; CDR3 protein: CASSESGQEQFF
V gene: TRBV4-1; J gene: TRBJ1-6; D gene: TRBD1; CDR3 DNA: TGCGCCAGCAGCCAAGATCCCAGGGGGACAAAAAATTCACCCCTCCACTTT; CDR3 protein: CASSQDPRGTKNSPLHF
V gene: TRBV5-1; J gene: TRBJ1-4; D gene: TRBD1; CDR3 DNA: TGCGCCAGCAGCTTGGCCGGGGTTCAGGGGGGTCACGAAAAACTGTTTTTT; CDR3 protein: CASSLAGVQGGHEKLFF
V gene: TRBV11-2; J gene: TRBJ2-1; D gene: TRBD1; CDR3 DNA: TGTGCCAGCAGCCCCTCAGTCGACAGGGGGATAAACAATGAGCAGTTCTTC; CDR3 protein: CASSPSVDRGINNEQFF
V gene: TRBV6-1; J gene: TRBJ1-1; D gene: TRBD1; CDR3 DNA: TGTGCCAGCAGTGGCCGAGGTCTCGGGACAGGGTTCGGGAACACTGAAGCTTTCTTT; CDR3 protein: CASSGRGLGTGFGNTEAFF
V gene: TRBV28; J gene: TRBJ1-1; D gene: NA; CDR3 DNA: TGTGCCAGCAGGGGCCGGGGGACTGTACAAGAAGCTTTCTTT; CDR3 protein: CASRGRGTVQEAFF
V gene: TRBV18; J gene: TRBJ2-7; D gene: TRBD1; CDR3 DNA: TGTGCCAGCTCACACTTACAGGGGTTAAGGGCCTACGAGCAGTACTTC; CDR3 protein: CASSHLQGLRAYEQYF
V gene: TRBV4-2; J gene: TRBJ2-1; D gene: TRBD1; CDR3 DNA: TGTGCCAGCAGCTACCGCCCGGGACAGGGGGTCGATGAGCAGTTCTTC; CDR3 protein: CASSYRPGQGVDEQFF
V gene: TRBV7-2; J gene: TRBJ2-7; D gene: NA; CDR3 DNA: TGTGCCAGCAGCTTAGTTAACGAGCAGTACTTC; CDR3 protein: CASSLVNEQYF